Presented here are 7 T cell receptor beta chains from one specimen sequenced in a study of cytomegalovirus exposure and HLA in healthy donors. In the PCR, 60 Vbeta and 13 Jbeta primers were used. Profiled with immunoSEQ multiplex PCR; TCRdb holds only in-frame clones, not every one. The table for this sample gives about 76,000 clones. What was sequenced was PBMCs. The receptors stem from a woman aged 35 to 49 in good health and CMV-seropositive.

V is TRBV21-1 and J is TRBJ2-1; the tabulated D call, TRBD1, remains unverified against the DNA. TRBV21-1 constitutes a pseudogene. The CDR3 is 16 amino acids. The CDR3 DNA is TGTGCCAGCAGCAAAGCGAGGGGACAGGGGTCCAATGAGCAGTTCTTC. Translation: CASSKARGQGSNEQFF.

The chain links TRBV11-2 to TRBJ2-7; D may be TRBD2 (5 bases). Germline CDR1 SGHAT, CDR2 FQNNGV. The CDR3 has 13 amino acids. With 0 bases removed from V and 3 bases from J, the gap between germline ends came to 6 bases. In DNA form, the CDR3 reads TGTGCCAGCAGCTTAGAGGGAGACTACGAGCAGTACTTC. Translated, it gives CASSLEGDYEQYF.

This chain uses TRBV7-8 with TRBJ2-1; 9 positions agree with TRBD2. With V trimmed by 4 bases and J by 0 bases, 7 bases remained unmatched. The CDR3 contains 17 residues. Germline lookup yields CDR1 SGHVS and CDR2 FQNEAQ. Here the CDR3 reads CASSSSTSGVSYNEQFF. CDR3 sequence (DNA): TGTGCCAGCAGCTCTTCGACTAGCGGAGTCTCCTACAATGAGCAGTTCTTC.

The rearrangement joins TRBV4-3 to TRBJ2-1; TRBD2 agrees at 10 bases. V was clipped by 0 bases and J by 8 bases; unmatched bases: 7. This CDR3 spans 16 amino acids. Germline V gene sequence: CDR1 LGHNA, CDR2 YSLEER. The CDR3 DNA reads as TGCGCCAGCAGCCAAGATCTAGCGGGGGAGATCGATGAGCAGTTCTTC. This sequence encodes CASSQDLAGEIDEQFF.

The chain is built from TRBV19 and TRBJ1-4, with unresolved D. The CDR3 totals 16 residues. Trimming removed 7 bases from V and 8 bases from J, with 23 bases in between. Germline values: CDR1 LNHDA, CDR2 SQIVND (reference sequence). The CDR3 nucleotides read TGTGCCAGTACCTCATCGGGGTCTGGAGGCGACGAAAAACTGTTTTTT. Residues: CASTSSGSGGDEKLFF.

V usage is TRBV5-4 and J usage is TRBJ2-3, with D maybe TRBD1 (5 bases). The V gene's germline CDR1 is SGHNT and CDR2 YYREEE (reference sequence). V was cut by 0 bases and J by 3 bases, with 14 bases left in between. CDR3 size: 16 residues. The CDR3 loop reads CASSLVGVWQTDTQYF. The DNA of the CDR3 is TGTGCCAGCAGCTTGGTAGGGGTCTGGCAAACAGATACGCAGTATTTT. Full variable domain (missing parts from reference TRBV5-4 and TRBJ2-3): ETGVTQSPTHLIKTRGQQVTLRCSSQSGHNTVSWYQQALGQGPQFIFQYYREEENGRGNFPPRFSGLQFPNYSSELNVNALELDDSALYLCASSLVGVWQTDTQYFGPGTRLTVL.

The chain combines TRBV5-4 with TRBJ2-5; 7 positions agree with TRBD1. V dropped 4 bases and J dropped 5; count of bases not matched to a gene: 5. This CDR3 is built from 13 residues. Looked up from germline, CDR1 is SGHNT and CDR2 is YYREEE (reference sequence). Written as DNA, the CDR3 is TGTGCCAGCAGCCCCCCCAGGGGGGAGACCCAGTACTTC. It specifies CASSPPRGETQYF.